The 22 T cell receptor beta chains below all came from one sample that was sequenced in a study of control samples from healthy donors and cancer patients. Some clones are missing from TCRdb's copy, which holds only in-frame ones; the method was immunoSEQ multiplex PCR. The profile shows 130,000 to 150,000 clones, approximately 92% of them singletons. The specimen was blood. These receptor sequences come from a man aged 25 to 40 in good health.

This chain links TRBV30 with TRBJ2-1; 15 nucleotides match TRBD2. The CDR3 consists of 19 residues. V shed 4 bases and J 8 bases; nucleotides not matched to a gene: 18. Germline CDR1 is GTSNPN and CDR2 is SVGIG (reference sequence). The CDR3 here is CAWNSGLAGGINLGDEQFF. CDR3 sequence (DNA): TGTGCCTGGAATTCCGGACTAGCGGGGGGGATAAATCTTGGGGATGAGCAGTTCTTC.

The gene calls are TRBV6-6 and TRBJ2-6; maybe TRBD2 (5 bases). The germline gives CDR1 MNHNY, CDR2 SVGAGI (reference sequence). This CDR3 comprises 15 residues. The V and J ends lost 7 bases and 4 bases respectively, with 14 bases between them. The chain's CDR3 is CASTRKLAGANVLTF. Here the CDR3 DNA reads TGTGCCAGCACCCGAAAGCTAGCCGGGGCCAACGTCCTGACTTTC.

The chain combines TRBV6-5 with TRBJ1-1; 11 positions match TRBD1. Unmatched junction bases numbered 5, after V lost 4 bases and J lost 7 bases. The CDR3 consists of 14 residues. Germline CDR1 reads MNHEY; CDR2 reads SVGAGI. The CDR3 DNA is TGTGCCAGCAGTTCGGACAGGGGGCTGGTTGAAGCTTTCTTT. It codes for CASSSDRGLVEAFF.

In its sample, this clone was seen once. The CDR3 is CASSQVESYGYTF. The CDR3 DNA reads TGTGCCAGCAGCCAGGTCGAATCCTATGGCTACACCTTC. The chain joins TRBV5-4 to TRBJ1-2; D is unclear. The CDR3 runs 13 residues. Trimming took 4 bases from V and 4 from J, leaving 11 bases between them. Germline CDR1 and CDR2: SGHNT and YYREEE (reference sequence).

This CDR3 reads CASSKGGGPDTQYF. The CDR3 region has the DNA TGTGCCAGCAGCAAGGGGGGGGGTCCAGATACGCAGTATTTT. This chain joins TRBV5-4 and TRBJ2-3; D is perhaps TRBD2 (7 bases). V was pared by 4 bases and J by 4 bases, with 13 bases between. Germline CDR1 reads SGHNT; CDR2 reads YYREEE (reference sequence). This CDR3 spans 14 amino acids.

The chain couples TRBV7-9 to TRBJ2-1; TRBD2 agrees at 8 bases. The CDR3 has 16 residues. V was pared by 4 bases and J by 3 bases, with 8 bases of the junction left unmatched. Germline V lookup: CDR1 SEHNR, CDR2 FQNEAQ (reference sequence). This chain's CDR3 is CASSSSGGDNYNEQFF. The CDR3, as DNA: TGTGCCAGCAGCTCAAGCGGGGGTGACAACTACAATGAGCAGTTCTTC. The entire variable domain, with the rest obtained from reference TRBV7-9 and TRBJ2-1, is as follows: DTGVSQNPRHKITKRGQNVTFRCDPISEHNRLYWYRQTLGQGPEFLTYFQNEAQLEKSRLLSDRFSAERPKGSFSTLEIQRTEQGDSAMYLCASSSSGGDNYNEQFFGPGTRLTVL.

The sample holds one count of this clone. The chain has TRBV28 and TRBJ2-7; TRBD1 agrees at 12 bases. Per germline, CDR1 MDHEN and CDR2 SYDVKM. The CDR3 sequence is 15 residues long. With 0 bases clipped from V and 7 bases from J, the junction kept 4 bases outside the gene matches. CDR3 nucleotide sequence: TGTGCCAGCAGTTTATGGGGACAGGGGGCAGATGAGCAGTACTTC. Its protein is CASSLWGQGADEQYF.

J is TRBJ2-3 and V is TRBV11-2; TRBD2 agrees at 11 bases. The CDR3 runs 18 residues. J lost 3 bases, V lost 1 base, and 9 bases had no gene match. The germline gives CDR1 SGHAT, CDR2 FQNNGV. As DNA, the CDR3 is TGTGCCAGCAGCTTAGCTTGGGCTAGCGGGGGGTCTACAGATACGCAGTATTTT. As protein: CASSLAWASGGSTDTQYF.

This sequence joins TRBV6-7 and TRBJ2-3; possibly TRBD1 for D (5 bases). TRBV6-7 is annotated as an ORF whose role is uncertain. The CDR3 totals 15 residues. V shed 7 bases and J shed 4 bases, with 18 bases lying between them. The CDR3 DNA reads TGTGCCAGCACCTCCGCTCAGGGATGGCCAGATACGCAGTATTTT. It yields the protein CASTSAQGWPDTQYF.

The gene calls are TRBV19 and TRBJ1-2; no reliable D call. The V gene's germline CDR1 is LNHDA and CDR2 SQIVND (reference sequence). CDR3 length equals 13 residues. V lost 11 bases to trimming and J lost 0 bases, with 13 bases between them. The CDR3 DNA is TGTGCCTCCCGTTCAGAAGCTAACTATGGCTACACCTTC. Its protein is CASRSEANYGYTF. The full variable domain, completed using reference TRBV19 and TRBJ1-2, is DGGITQSPKYLFRKEGQNVTLSCEQNLNHDAMYWYRQDPGQGLRLIYYSQIVNDFQKGDIAEGYSVSREKKESFPLTVTSAQKNPTAFYLCASRSEANYGYTFGSGTRLTVV.

The genes are TRBV14 and TRBJ1-1; D call uncertain. Trimming left V 3 bases short and J 1 base short, with 15 bases between. Germline V CDR1 and CDR2: SGHDN, FVKESK. The CDR3 is 16 amino acids. CDR3 loop: CASSQLIGRPNTEAFF. CDR3 nucleotide sequence: TGTGCCAGCAGCCAGCTAATCGGACGGCCGAACACTGAAGCTTTCTTT.

The chain recombines TRBV27 with TRBJ2-7, with D possibly matching TRBD1 (6 bases). The CDR3 contains 16 residues. V was cut by 3 bases and J by 3 bases, with 18 bases left in between. Germline CDR1 is MNHEY and CDR2 is SMNVEV (reference sequence). CDR3 region: CASSLVGAGVVYEQYF. The CDR3 DNA reads TGTGCCAGCAGTTTGGTCGGGGCAGGGGTAGTCTACGAGCAGTACTTC.

The rearrangement links TRBV5-1 to TRBJ2-3; TRBD1 is a possible D gene (6 bases). This CDR3 has 15 amino acids. Germline V CDR1 and CDR2: SGHRS, YFSETQ. Trimming pared 4 bases from V and 0 bases from J, leaving 12 bases between. The CDR3 reads CASSLYRASTDTQYF. Here the CDR3 DNA reads TGCGCCAGCAGCCTATACAGGGCTAGCACAGATACGCAGTATTTT.

This chain links TRBV11-2 with TRBJ2-7, with 11 nucleotides matching TRBD1. V lost 5 bases and J lost 2; bases outside the gene matches: 5. CDR3 length equals 15 residues. The germline CDR1 and CDR2 sequences are SGHAT and FQNNGV. The CDR3 nucleotides read TGTGCCAGCAGCCGCGGGACAGGGGGTACCTACGAGCAGTACTTC. Amino acid sequence: CASSRGTGGTYEQYF.

This chain links TRBV7-3 with TRBJ2-1, with 8 bases identical to TRBD2. The CDR3 has 14 amino acids. V was pared by 3 bases and J by 9 bases, with 7 bases of the junction left unmatched. Germline CDR1 SGHTA, CDR2 FQGTGA. The CDR3 DNA reads as TGTGCCAGCAGCTTCACGGGGGGGCCTGGTGAGCAGTTCTTC. This codes for CASSFTGGPGEQFF.

The rearrangement links TRBV29-1 to TRBJ1-4; 7 bases match TRBD1. Germline V lookup: CDR1 SQVTM, CDR2 ANQGSEA. The CDR3 sequence is 12 residues long. V was pared by 6 bases and J by 7 bases, with 5 bases of the junction left unmatched. The CDR3 is CSVNRGGEKLFF. CDR3 bases: TGCAGCGTAAACAGGGGTGGTGAAAAACTGTTTTTT.

The chain combines TRBV6-1 with TRBJ2-7; either TRBD1 or TRBD2 may supply D (5 bases each). The germline gives CDR1 MNHNS, CDR2 SASEGT. The V and J ends lost 4 bases and 1 base respectively, with 17 bases between them. This CDR3 has 16 amino acids. In nucleotides, the CDR3 is TGTGCCAGCAGTGTACTCGGGGCGGAGCCGTCCTACGAGCAGTACTTC. Its protein product is CASSVLGAEPSYEQYF.

In nucleotides, the CDR3 is TGTGCCAGCTCACCGACAGTCTACGAGCAGTACTTC. This sequence encodes CASSPTVYEQYF. The chain joins TRBV18 to TRBJ2-7, with a weak D call TRBD1 (5 bases). V lost 3 bases and J lost 3, with 6 bases in between. The CDR3 length is 12 residues. CDR1 KGHSH and CDR2 LQKENI come from the germline V gene.

The J gene is TRBJ1-2, the V gene TRBV30; D remains unclear. Trimming took 3 bases from V and 2 from J, leaving 7 bases between them. CDR3 length equals 12 residues. CDR1 and CDR2 from the germline V gene are GTSNPN and SVGIG (reference sequence). In nucleotides, the CDR3 is TGTGCCTGGAGCCCGGGAAACTATGGCTACACCTTC. This codes for CAWSPGNYGYTF.

The genes are TRBV10-3 and TRBJ2-3, with 8 bases that match TRBD2. The CDR3 has 14 residues. V lost 10 bases, J lost 0 bases, and 6 bases stayed unmatched. Germline V lookup: CDR1 ENHRY, CDR2 SYGVKD. The CDR3 protein is CATLSGESTDTQYF. CDR3 nucleotides: TGTGCCACCCTTAGCGGGGAAAGCACAGATACGCAGTATTTT.

This clone was recorded once. The rearrangement joins TRBV11-2 to TRBJ2-7; the match to TRBD2 covers 9 bases. The CDR3 totals 15 residues. The J segment lost 2 bases and the V segment lost 1 base, leaving 3 bases of the junction unmatched. The germline CDR1 and CDR2 sequences are SGHAT and FQNNGV. The CDR3 DNA is TGTGCCAGCAGCTTAGGGCTAGCGGGGACCTACGAGCAGTACTTC. Its translation: CASSLGLAGTYEQYF.

The chain links TRBV11-1 to TRBJ2-2; D ambiguous. The CDR3 sequence is 13 residues long. Trimming pared 2 bases from V and 2 bases from J, leaving 3 bases between. Per the germline V gene, CDR1 is SGHAT and CDR2 is FQDESV (reference sequence). The CDR3: CASSLLNTGELFF. The DNA of the CDR3 is TGTGCCAGCAGCTTACTTAACACCGGGGAGCTGTTTTTT.